Listed below are T cell receptor beta chains from one sample, sequenced in a study of shared clonotypes between healthy human individuals. Sequencing was performed with immunoSEQ multiplex PCR; in TCRdb, only in-frame clones are kept and a portion is missing. The sample has 2 million to 2.5 million clones, roughly 93% seen once. Material for sequencing was naive CD4+ T cells from PBMCs. The receptors were sampled from a man aged 18 to 30 in good health. Some clones in this sample may be carry-over from other donors' samples. The CDR3 runs from the conserved cysteine through the conserved F or W. Size values are once, few and many counts, or a class for expanded clones, and some rows have none.

abundance	v_gene	len	CDR3aa
-	TRBV9	16	CASSETGLNSWGTQYF
-	TRBV29-1	13	CSVESGARGTQYF
-	TRBV5-1	16	CASSPGDTSGLREQYF
-	TRBV27	14	CASRNTGNTGELFF
-	TRBV6-5	14	CASSRSGENYGYTF
-	TRBV29-1	16	CSVDSGRILAKNIQYF
-	TRBV4-1	14	CASSPTVMNTEAFF
once	TRBV6-6	16	CASRDLQGHSNQPQHF
-	TRBV5-8	13	CASSLRGGPLNTF
-	TRBV18	18	CASSPLVGVGTGKETQYF
-	TRBV2	15	CASSVDSAGLGEQYF
-	TRBV6-5	15	CASSYSGAGRYEQYF
-	TRBV28	15	CASRKSGLPNYGYTF
-	TRBV7-9	19	CASSSLGPGDGRRSYEQYF
-	TRBV28	12	CASSSTTLEQYF
once	TRBV7-2	15	CASSTDREGSYEQYF
-	TRBV6-6	13	CASSYGSDYEQYF
-	TRBV14	13	CASSHKRNTEAFF
once	TRBV5-1	15	CASSLAALSYNEQFF
-	TRBV2	14	CASSGDSKTGELFF
-	TRBV7-9	14	CASSSIYSDTEAFF
-	TRBV29-1	12	CSVLRGTDTQYF
-	TRBV15	14	CATSRLTGTDTQYF
-	TRBV2	12	CASGGQGDGYTF
-	TRBV6-5	15	CASSYSASGPYEQYF
-	TRBV4-3	13	CASSPGAYYGYTF
-	TRBV28	14	CASRGSKGVNEQFF
once	TRBV4-3	15	CASSQSGSGIVTQYF
few	TRBV11-3	15	CASSPRQGAYNEQFF
-	TRBV6-5	15	CASSYSMGRGETQYF
few	TRBV18	14	CASSQGQGNQPQHF
-	TRBV5-4	15	CASSLEPGHQETQYF
-	TRBV5-1	15	CASSIGPSSYNEQFF
-	TRBV4-3	20	CASSQGSHGFVSDSTDTQYF
-	TRBV9	13	CASSVGIKETQYF
-	TRBV6-6	15	CASSYSGSSYNEQFF
-	TRBV18	15	CASSPVDRGLHEQYF
once	TRBV5-1	17	CASSLGTRGPSPETQYF
-	TRBV18	12	CASSPPTALAFF
-	TRBV6-1	13	CASSEVGGNTIYF
-	TRBV2	14	CASNLAGVQETQYF
-	TRBV29-1	14	CSVEVGIAKNIQYF
-	TRBV5-8	16	CASSWDRVYWDTEAFF
-	TRBV9	16	CASSVVGGDEYQPQHF
-	TRBV5-1	15	CASRLDRTLYNEQFF
-	TRBV5-5	13	CASLERVSETQYF
-	TRBV30	15	CAWSVRLSSYNEQFF
-	TRBV5-1	14	CASSLGYKNTEAFF
-	TRBV6-6	14	CASSYSGTSYEQYF
-	TRBV30	13	CAWAAGALYEQYF
-	TRBV4-1	13	CASSQVWADTQYF
-	TRBV7-3	15	CASSPGPGAYNEQFF
-	TRBV6-1	13	CASRIDFYNEQFF
-	TRBV29-1	13	CSVAPGLSYEQYF
-	TRBV29-1	15	CSVGGGTSGTDTQYF
-	TRBV4-1	16	CASSRIPGQGMNGYTF
once	TRBV6-1	13	CAGLKTENTEAFF